A selection of T cell receptor beta chains follows, all from one sample in a study of blood T cell repertoires in COVID-19. Sequencing was performed with immunoSEQ multiplex PCR; in TCRdb, only in-frame clones are kept and a portion is missing. The sample lists a few hundred thousand clones; about 86% were seen once. What was sequenced was PBMCs or T cells enriched from blood (not recorded which). These TCRs come from a woman aged 50 to 60 who had recovered from COVID-19. Both conserved end residues are part of each CDR3. A D gene is named only where the DNA matches it firmly. Expanded clones get a size class; other rows say once, few or many, or leave the size out.

cdr3_nt	cdr3_aa	d_call	clone_size	cdr3_length	j_call	v_call
TGCGCCAGCAGCTTGGGGGCAGGGGGCTCCTACGAGCAGTACTTC	CASSLGAGGSYEQYF	TRBD1	.	15	TRBJ2-7	TRBV5-1
TGTGCCAGCAGCTTAGGAACGGCGAACACCGGGGAGCTGTTTTTT	CASSLGTANTGELFF	.	few	15	TRBJ2-2	TRBV7-9
TGTGCCAGCAGCTTAGGTGGGGCACTCAATGAAAAACTGTTTTTT	CASSLGGALNEKLFF	.	.	15	TRBJ1-4	TRBV7-9
TGTGCCAGCAGACAGACGGCTGGAAACACCATATATTTT	CASRQTAGNTIYF	.	.	13	TRBJ1-3	TRBV2
TGTGCCACCAGCAAGAGGTCGGGGGGCGGTCAGCCCCAGCATTTT	CATSKRSGGGQPQHF	.	.	15	TRBJ1-5	TRBV15
TGTGCCAGCTCAAACACAGGGAATGATGGCTACACCTTC	CASSNTGNDGYTF	.	.	13	TRBJ1-2	TRBV6-4
TGTGCCAGCTCACCCCCACCCCCAGGCACTGAAGCTTTCTTT	CASSPPPPGTEAFF	.	.	14	TRBJ1-1	TRBV18
TGCGCCAGCAGCCAAGATCCAGGGTTGCAGCCCCAGCATTTT	CASSQDPGLQPQHF	.	.	14	TRBJ1-5	TRBV4-1
TGTGCCAGCAGCGAGAGCTCCTACGAGCAGTACTTC	CASSESSYEQYF	.	.	12	TRBJ2-7	TRBV7-2
TGTGCCTGGAATAGGGGGAGCTTTAATGAAAAACTGTTTTTT	CAWNRGSFNEKLFF	.	.	14	TRBJ1-4	TRBV30
TGTGCCAGTAGTCCCAGGGGGTCCGCCTATGGCTACACCTTC	CASSPRGSAYGYTF	TRBD1	.	14	TRBJ1-2	TRBV19
TGTGCCACCTGGCGGGGGACTTATGAAGCTTTCTTT	CATWRGTYEAFF	.	once	12	TRBJ1-1	TRBV12-3/TRBV12-4
TGTGCCAGTAGTTTCCGGGGGGAAGATCAGCCCCAGCATTTT	CASSFRGEDQPQHF	.	once	14	TRBJ1-5	TRBV19
TGTGCCAGCAGCTTAGCTCGGGGAAACGGGGAGACCCAGTACTTC	CASSLARGNGETQYF	.	.	15	TRBJ2-5	TRBV7-9
TGTGCCAGCAGCTCCTATGGAATGCAGGGAACTGGGGCCAACGTCCTGACTTTC	CASSSYGMQGTGANVLTF	.	.	18	TRBJ2-6	TRBV11-2
TGTGCTAGTGGTTTGCGGGGGGGTGATAATTCACCCCTCCACTTT	CASGLRGGDNSPLHF	.	few	15	TRBJ1-6	TRBV12-5
TGTGCCAGCACGCAGGGTACTGAATTAAACACCGGGGAGCTGTTTTTT	CASTQGTELNTGELFF	.	.	16	TRBJ2-2	TRBV19
TGTGCCAGCAGCTTAGGAGCTAGCGGGGGCCAAGAGACCCAGTACTTC	CASSLGASGGQETQYF	TRBD2	.	16	TRBJ2-5	TRBV7-2
TGTGCCTGTAGTGTGGAGGACCTTAGCAATCAGCCCCAGCATTTT	CACSVEDLSNQPQHF	.	.	15	TRBJ1-5	TRBV19
TGCGCCAGCAGCCAAGATGTTCAGGGCGGGGAGCTGTTTTTT	CASSQDVQGGELFF	.	.	14	TRBJ2-2	TRBV4-1
TGTGCCACCAGTGACCCCGGGACAGGGACCGGGGAGCTGTTTTTT	CATSDPGTGTGELFF	TRBD1	.	15	TRBJ2-2	TRBV24-1
TGTGCCAGCAGTTTAGGACAGGGAGACACTGAAGCTTTCTTT	CASSLGQGDTEAFF	TRBD1	.	14	TRBJ1-1	TRBV2